The 14 T cell receptor beta chains given below trace back to one sample, sequenced in a study of breast tumors, draining lymph nodes, adjacent tissues. TCRdb re-called the multiplex PCR reads with MiXCR, one entry per CDR3 protein. The repertoire holds some 25,000 distinct CDR3 sequences, with about 24% as singletons. What was sequenced was breast tumor tissue. These receptors were taken from a female donor with breast cancer. Some clones in this sample may be carry-over from other donors' samples.

This clonotype came up many times. The chain links TRBV2 to TRBJ2-1; D uncertain. Between the trimmed V and J ends, which lost 6 bases and 0 bases, there was a span of 0 bases. Germline CDR1 and CDR2: SNHLY and FYNNEI. The CDR3 runs to 11 residues. CDR3 protein: CASSSYNEQFF. The CDR3 nucleotides are TGTGCCAGCAGCTCCTACAATGAGCAGTTCTTC.

This clonotype showed up many times. The genes are TRBV12-3 or TRBV12-4 and TRBJ2-1; a weak D match, TRBD1 (6 bases). The V gene lost 6 bases and the J gene lost 5 bases, with 14 bases spanning the gap. This CDR3 has 14 residues. CDR3 loop: CASRQDSPHNEQFF. CDR3 in DNA: TGTGCCAGCAGACAGGACAGTCCTCACAATGAGCAGTTCTTC.

Concerning this clonotype itself: The conserved closing phenylalanine or tryptophan is absent in this CDR3, likely reflecting a read error. The CDR3 region is CASSQEMLFPVLTSYNSPLHS. In DNA form, the CDR3 reads TGCGCCAGCAGCCAAGAGATGCTTTTTCCAGTCCTGACCTCCTATAATTCGCCCCTCCACTCT. The chain has TRBV4-1 and TRBJ1-6; D is undetermined. This CDR3 region has 21 residues. In germline, CDR1 is MGHRA, CDR2 YSYEKL.

The CDR3 DNA sequence: TGTGCCAGCAGTTGGACAGGGGATAATTCACCCCTCCACTTT. Residues: CASSWTGDNSPLHF. This chain joins TRBV6-6 and TRBJ1-6; 9 positions match TRBD1. J gave up 5 bases and V 4 bases, and 0 bases lay outside the gene matches. Germline V gene data show CDR1 as MNHNY and CDR2 as SVGAGI (reference sequence). The CDR3 has 14 residues.

In this sample, this clonotype turned up many times. The chain has TRBV5-6 and TRBJ2-7; 8 positions agree with TRBD1. Germline CDR1 SGHDT, CDR2 YYEEEE. The CDR3 is 13 amino acids. Trimming removed 0 bases from V and 7 bases from J; junction bases left unmatched: 3. CDR3 DNA sequence: TGTGCCAGCAGCTTGGGACAGGGGTGGGAGCAGTACTTC. Amino acids: CASSLGQGWEQYF. The whole variable domain, remainder taken from reference TRBV5-6 and TRBJ2-7, is DAGVTQSPTHLIKTRGQQVTLRCSPKSGHDTVSWYQQALGQGPQFIFQYYEEEERQRGNFPDRFSGHQFPNYSSELNVNALLLGDSALYLCASSLGQGWEQYFGPGTRLTVT.

This clonotype has a count of ten or more. The chain uses TRBV4-1 and TRBJ2-1; maybe TRBD1 (6 bases). Germline values: CDR1 MGHRA, CDR2 YSYEKL. This CDR3 is built from 13 residues. The V end lost 3 bases, the J end lost 9 bases, and 12 bases lay between the germline ends. The CDR3, as DNA: TGCGCCAGCAGCCAGGTGAGGGGGAGTGAGCAGTTCTTC. Translation gives CASSQVRGSEQFF.

This rearrangement joins TRBV6-5 to TRBJ2-6, with D hard to call. Trimming removed 6 bases from V and 1 base from J, with 4 bases in between. The length of the CDR3 is 13 residues. CDR1 and CDR2 (germline): MNHEY, SVGAGI. CDR3 DNA sequence: TGTGCCAGCAGCGTATCTGGGGCCAACGTCCTGACTTTC. It translates to CASSVSGANVLTF.

Ten or more counts support this clonotype. The chain carries TRBV5-5 and TRBJ2-2, with D tentatively TRBD1 (6 bases). The ends were cut back, 1 base at V and 7 bases at J, with 17 bases in the middle. The CDR3 contains 16 residues. The V gene's germline CDR1 is SGHKS and CDR2 YYEKEE (reference sequence). The CDR3 here is CASSLSLHRVGGELFF. The DNA of the CDR3 is TGTGCCAGCAGCTTGTCCCTCCACAGGGTGGGCGGGGAGCTGTTTTTT.

Concerning this clonotype itself: This is likely a read error, given that the CDR3 carries no conserved phenylalanine or tryptophan at its end. The chain carries TRBV30 and TRBJ2-7; D possibly uses TRBD1 or TRBD2 (7 bases each). Germline V lookup: CDR1 GTSNPN, CDR2 SVGIG (reference sequence). Trimming stripped 5 bases from V and 1 base from J, with 15 bases between. The CDR3 loop spans 14 amino acids. The CDR3 DNA reads TGTGCCTGGGCAAGGGGGGGACAGTCCTACGAGCAGTACCTC. Translating it yields CAWARGGQSYEQYL.

This clonotype was observed many times. The chain links TRBV7-9 to TRBJ1-5; 8 bases line up with TRBD1. Germline V gives CDR1 SEHNR, CDR2 FQNEAQ (reference sequence). V was clipped by 6 bases and J by 4 bases; unmatched bases: 5. The CDR3 runs to 14 residues. CDR3 sequence (DNA): TGTGCCAGCAGTATCCAGGGGGCTAATCAGCCCCAGCATTTT. It specifies CASSIQGANQPQHF. The full variable domain, with the rest looked up from reference TRBV7-9 and TRBJ1-5, is DTGVSQNPRHKITKRGQNVTFRCDPISEHNRLYWYRQTLGQGPEFLTYFQNEAQLEKSRLLSDRFSAERPKGSFSTLEIQRTEQGDSAMYLCASSIQGANQPQHFGDGTRLSIL.

In its sample, this clonotype was seen many times. The genes are TRBV9 and TRBJ1-3; maybe TRBD1 (5 bases). Germline V gives CDR1 SGDLS, CDR2 YYNGEE. Trimming took 2 bases from V and 1 from J, leaving 13 bases between them. This CDR3 has 16 residues. Written as DNA, the CDR3 is TGTGCCAGCAGCGTTTGGGGGGAAAGTTCTGGAAACACCATATATTTT. As protein: CASSVWGESSGNTIYF.

This clonotype was found once. A much larger clone lies a single base off, so this may be a read error. The genes are TRBV19 and TRBJ1-3; D possibly corresponds to TRBD1 (5 bases). Germline assignment: CDR1 LNHDA and CDR2 SQIVND (reference sequence). The V gene lost 8 bases and the J gene lost 4 bases, with 18 bases spanning the gap. The length of the CDR3 is 15 residues. The CDR3 loop reads CASSATENQGNTIYF. The CDR3 region has the DNA TGTGCCAGTTCCGCGACAGAAAATCAGGGAAACACCATATATTTT.

V gene TRBV20-1 combines with J gene TRBJ2-3; 13 bases align to TRBD2. CDR3 size: 19 residues. Per germline, CDR1 DFQATT and CDR2 SNEGSKA (reference sequence). J gave up 4 bases and V 5 bases, and 18 bases lay outside the gene matches. The CDR3 nucleotides are TGCAGTGCTGACATACTACTAGCGGGAGGGGCATCCGGGGCAGATACGCAGTATTTT. Translated: CSADILLAGGASGADTQYF.

The rearrangement uses TRBV5-8 and TRBJ2-1; 9 bases agree with TRBD2. The V segment lost 4 bases and the J segment 8 bases; nucleotides outside the gene matches: 10. The germline V gene has CDR1 SGHTS and CDR2 YDEGEE. The length of the CDR3 is 15 residues. The CDR3 reads CASSPVAGAKDEQFF. For the CDR3, the DNA is TGTGCCAGCAGCCCAGTAGCGGGAGCTAAGGATGAGCAGTTCTTC.